Included here is one TCR beta chain sequence, with context. The data were taken from a study of T-cell memory formation after mild COVID-19. TCRdb reprocessed the 5' RACE reads with MiXCR, giving one entry per CDR3 protein. Among under 550,000 distinct CDR3 sequences listed, 15% to 20% were seen once. Per the germline V gene, CDR1 is MDHEN and CDR2 is SYDVKM. V lost 3 bases and J 4 bases, leaving 13 bases between the germline ends. The CDR3 consists of 15 residues. The sequence was obtained from a man younger than 35 who had mild COVID-19 (a few samples of this study predate the infection). Cell type and time point are not known. The chain couples TRBV28 to TRBJ2-4, with D possibly matching TRBD1 (5 bases). Source material: PBMCs or a T cell subset sorted from them (not recorded which). CDR3 sequence reads: CASSLAEAGKNIQYF. DNA for the CDR3: TGTGCCAGCAGTTTGGCCGAGGCAGGGAAAAACATTCAGTACTTC.